This T cell receptor beta chain was retrieved from a study of cytomegalovirus exposure and HLA in healthy donors (TCRdb year 2017). For the study in its entirety: A later analysis indicated that the 90 to 150 validation repertoires were generated on the platform also employed for the 650 to 850 repertoires of the first cohort. The study aimed to test whether cataloging public T cell receptors could reveal signatures of past pathogen exposure. To predict cytomegalovirus infection status, the study combined high-throughput TCR immunosequencing, statistical association of individual TCRs with disease status, and machine learning. Besides the first cohort of more than 650 subjects, a separate validation cohort made up of over 95 different subjects was used.

In the case of this clone: Its binding antigen is unknown. Per-nucleotide qualities are absent, and no much larger clonotype sits a single base away.

CDR1 LNHNV and CDR2 YYDKDF are derived from the germline V gene (reference sequence). Trimming leaves V shorter by 4 bases and J shorter by 0 bases, with the junction holding 6 bases beyond the gene matches. Its CDR3 holds 17 amino acids, cysteine through phenylalanine. The CDR3 DNA has 51 bases and is translated from base 1. What the research found in general, with its limitations: According to the authors, the approach could potentially be generalized to other disease states and immunological phenotypes. Most TCR sequences were seen in very few donors, while some public TCRs were found in many individuals. A later analysis found that TCRs clustered in the first cohort also tended to co-occur in the roughly 120 validation repertoires, with approximately 95% of cluster scores above 0. A few of the identified cytomegalovirus-associated TCR beta chains were confirmed in vitro to be specific for cytomegalovirus antigens. All 120 or so repertoires were used to score co-occurrence in the validation cohort in a later analysis, because that analysis had no HLA typing for the cohort. The study listed 150 to 200 TCR beta chains as associated with cytomegalovirus. The classifier was reported to diagnose cytomegalovirus status with high specificity and sensitivity in both the original cohort and the validation cohort.

Preparation of the library involved the immunoSEQ multiplex PCR assay. The original pipeline was this. A statistical classification framework was built for diagnosing cytomegalovirus status from the catalog of TCR beta chain sequences. Drawn from immuneACCESS, this table holds only the in-frame rearrangements with V and J called that TCRdb kept. Clones are partly lost; checked studies trace under half to an unresolved V gene and leave the rest unexplained. V and J calls and clone size are copied from that table; D and trimming were computed from the DNA. This sample gives approximately 60,000 clones in total; about nine tenths of them show up just once. About 3.1% of the sample comes from the top ten. The donors belonged to the validation cohort of approximately 130 subjects, which was separate from the approximately 700-subject first cohort.

This clonotype was obtained from a young man in good health and CMV-seronegative. The material sequenced was PBMCs. The V and J segments used are TRBV15 and TRBJ2-7; 13 central bases correspond to TRBD2. The CDR3 sequence is CATSNRGTSGVSYEQYF. The DNA is as follows: TGTGCCACCAGCAACCGCGGGACTAGCGGGGTCTCCTACGAGCAGTACTTC.